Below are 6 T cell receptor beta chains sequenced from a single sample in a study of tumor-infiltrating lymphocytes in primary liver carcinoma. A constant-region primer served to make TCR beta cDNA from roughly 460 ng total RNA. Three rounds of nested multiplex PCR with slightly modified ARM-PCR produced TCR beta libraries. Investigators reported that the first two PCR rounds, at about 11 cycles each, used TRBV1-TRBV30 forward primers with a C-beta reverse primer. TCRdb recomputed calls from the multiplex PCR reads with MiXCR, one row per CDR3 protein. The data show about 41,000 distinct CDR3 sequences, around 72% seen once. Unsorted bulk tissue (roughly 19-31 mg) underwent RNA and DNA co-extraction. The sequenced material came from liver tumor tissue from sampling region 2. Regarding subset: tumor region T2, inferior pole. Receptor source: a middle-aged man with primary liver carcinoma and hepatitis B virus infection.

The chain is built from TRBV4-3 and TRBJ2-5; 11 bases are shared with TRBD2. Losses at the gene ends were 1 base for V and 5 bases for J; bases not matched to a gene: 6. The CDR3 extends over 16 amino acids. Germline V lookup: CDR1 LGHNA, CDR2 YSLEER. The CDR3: CASSQAASGRTETQYF. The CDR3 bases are TGCGCCAGCAGCCAAGCGGCTAGCGGGAGGACTGAGACCCAGTACTTC.

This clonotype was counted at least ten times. CDR3 loop: CASSSSSGASTGELFF. CDR3 DNA: TGTGCCAGCAGCTCTTCTAGCGGCGCGAGCACCGGGGAGCTGTTTTTT. The chain employs TRBV11-2 and TRBJ2-2; 7 bases map to TRBD2. The CDR3 sequence is 16 residues long. Germline V gives CDR1 SGHAT, CDR2 FQNNGV. Trimming took 4 bases from V and 4 from J; bases not matched to a gene: 9.

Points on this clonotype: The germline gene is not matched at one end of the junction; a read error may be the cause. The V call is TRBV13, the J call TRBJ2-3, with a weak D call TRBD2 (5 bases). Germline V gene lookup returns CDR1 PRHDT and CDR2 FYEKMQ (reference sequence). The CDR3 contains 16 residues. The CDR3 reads CASGLVGGRDTDTQYF. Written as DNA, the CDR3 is TGTGCCAGCGGCTTAGTAGGCGGGCGAGACACAGATACGCAGTATTTT.

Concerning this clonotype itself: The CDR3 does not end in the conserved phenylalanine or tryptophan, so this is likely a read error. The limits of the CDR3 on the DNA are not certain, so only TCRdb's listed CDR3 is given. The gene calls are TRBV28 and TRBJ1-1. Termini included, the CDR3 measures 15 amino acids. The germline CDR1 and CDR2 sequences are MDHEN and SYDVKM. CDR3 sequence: CASSSQTLGNTEASL.

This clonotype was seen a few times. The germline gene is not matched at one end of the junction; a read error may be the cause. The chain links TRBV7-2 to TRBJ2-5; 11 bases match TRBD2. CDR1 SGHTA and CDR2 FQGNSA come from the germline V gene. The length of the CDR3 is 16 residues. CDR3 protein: CASSVAGGPRGETQYF. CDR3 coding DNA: TGTGCCAGCAGCGTAGCGGGAGGGCCTCGAGGGGAGACCCAGTACTTC.

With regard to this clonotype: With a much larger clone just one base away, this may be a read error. CDR3 sequence: CVSSVAADRNEQFF. CDR3 sequence (DNA): TGTGTCAGCAGTGTAGCGGCCGATCGTAATGAGCAGTTCTTC. The genes are TRBV2 and TRBJ2-1; weak D call: TRBD2 (6 bases). The CDR3 consists of 14 residues. Germline V CDR1 and CDR2: SNHLY, FYNNEI.